Shown below are 15 T cell receptor beta chains from a single sample sequenced in a study of OX40 agonist ivuxolimab in advanced cancers. Here immunoSEQ multiplex PCR was the method, and the copy in TCRdb shows in-frame clones only, minus some. The profile shows 75,000 to 90,000 clones, approximately 89% of them singletons. The source was CD4+ or CD8+ T cells sorted from blood, collected in a trial of the OX40 agonist ivuxolimab. The origin of the receptors is an adult with an advanced solid tumor such as melanoma, head and neck, liver or kidney cancer.

V gene TRBV5-1 combines with J gene TRBJ1-5; 9 bases align to TRBD1. Trimming removed 4 bases from V and 1 base from J; junction bases left unmatched: 3. The CDR3 is 15 amino acids. Germline V gives CDR1 SGHRS, CDR2 YFSETQ. CDR3 residues: CASSPGQGSNQPQHF. Written as DNA, the CDR3 is TGCGCCAGCAGCCCGGGACAGGGCAGCAATCAGCCCCAGCATTTT.

The chain links TRBV7-2 to TRBJ2-5; maybe TRBD1 (6 bases). The CDR3 sequence is 17 residues long. Germline V gene data show CDR1 as SGHTA and CDR2 as FQGNSA. V was cut by 3 bases and J by 1 base, with 18 bases left in between. CDR3 sequence: CASSLPVGRTAQETQYF. In DNA, the CDR3 is TGTGCCAGCAGCTTGCCAGTGGGTAGGACAGCCCAAGAGACCCAGTACTTC.

The chain recombines TRBV14 with TRBJ1-3; 10 positions match TRBD1. The CDR3 is 16 amino acids. V shed 5 bases, J shed 1 base, and the junction held 5 bases outside the gene matches. Germline CDR1 SGHDN, CDR2 FVKESK. The DNA for the CDR3 is TGTGCCAGCAGCTGGGACAGGGGCCAATCTGGAAACACCATATATTTT. Encoded protein: CASSWDRGQSGNTIYF.

This chain uses TRBV25-1 with TRBJ2-3; 9 nucleotides agree with TRBD2. V was pared by 6 bases and J by 4 bases, with 11 bases of the junction left unmatched. The CDR3 runs to 16 residues. Looked up from germline, CDR1 is MGHDK and CDR2 is SYGVNS. The CDR3 loop reads CASSLLGGGDADTQYF. CDR3 nucleotide sequence: TGTGCCAGCAGCCTTCTGGGCGGGGGGGACGCAGATACGCAGTATTTT.

V and J are TRBV5-4 and TRBJ2-1; 9 bases align to TRBD1. Trimming at V came to 1 base and at J to 7 bases, leaving 6 bases not matched to a gene. CDR3 length equals 15 residues. CDR1 is SGHNT and CDR2 is YYREEE in the germline V gene (reference sequence). CDR3 loop: CASSLSAQGANEQFF. The CDR3 DNA is TGTGCCAGCAGCTTGTCCGCACAGGGGGCGAATGAGCAGTTCTTC.

This clone occurred a few times. The chain combines TRBV5-4 with TRBJ2-5; 9 bases match TRBD1. V lost 4 bases, J lost 5 bases, and 15 bases stayed unmatched. CDR3 size: 17 residues. CDR1 and CDR2 from the germline V gene are SGHNT and YYREEE (reference sequence). The CDR3 DNA reads as TGTGCCAGCAGCCCTCGCCTAGGGGACAGGGTAACGGAGACCCAGTACTTC. It translates to CASSPRLGDRVTETQYF.

The chain carries TRBV5-4 and TRBJ2-7; TRBD2 is a possible D gene (7 bases). V dropped 0 bases and J dropped 4 bases, with 14 bases sitting between them. The CDR3 contains 15 residues. Germline values: CDR1 SGHNT, CDR2 YYREEE (reference sequence). The CDR3 nucleotides read TGTGCCAGCAGCTTGGCGGCGGGGGCTCAATACGAGCAGTACTTC. Its protein product is CASSLAAGAQYEQYF. Variable domain in full (rest from reference TRBV5-4 and TRBJ2-7): ETGVTQSPTHLIKTRGQQVTLRCSSQSGHNTVSWYQQALGQGPQFIFQYYREEENGRGNFPPRFSGLQFPNYSSELNVNALELDDSALYLCASSLAAGAQYEQYFGPGTRLTVT.

CDR3 nucleotide sequence: TGTGCCAGCAGAGGGTCCACCGGGGAGCTGTTTTTT. Protein: CASRGSTGELFF. V usage is TRBV28 and J usage is TRBJ2-2; D is undetermined. Trimming took off 6 bases at V and 4 bases at J, with 6 bases between the two ends. The V gene's germline CDR1 is MDHEN and CDR2 SYDVKM. The CDR3 is 12 residues long.

The chain combines TRBV5-1 with TRBJ1-1; tentatively, D is TRBD1 (5 bases). The CDR3 length is 16 residues. Per germline, CDR1 SGHRS and CDR2 YFSETQ. Trimming left V 1 base short and J 4 bases short, with 17 bases between. CDR3 residues: CASSLTPGGGVTEAFF. The DNA for the CDR3 is TGCGCCAGCAGCTTGACCCCGGGTGGAGGGGTCACTGAAGCTTTCTTT.

This clone has just one count. The CDR3 DNA reads TGTGCCAGCAGCGTAGGTAGCCGATATTTTCCCGAGCAGTACTTC. Amino acid sequence: CASSVGSRYFPEQYF. V is TRBV9 and J is TRBJ2-7, with D unclear. The CDR3 runs to 15 residues. The germline gives CDR1 SGDLS, CDR2 YYNGEE. V lost 0 bases to trimming and J lost 6 bases, with 16 bases between them.

This rearrangement joins TRBV15 to TRBJ1-4; D unclear. The CDR3 is made up of 12 amino acids. From germline, CDR1 is LNHNV and CDR2 YYDKDF (reference sequence). V was shortened by 3 bases and J by 10 bases, with 9 bases between the two germline ends. Here the CDR3 DNA reads TGTGCCACCAGCAGCCGGCTCGGAAAACTGTTTTTT. Encoded protein: CATSSRLGKLFF.

The CDR3 loop is CASSLVGGRETQYF. The CDR3 nucleotides are TGTGCCAGCAGCTTAGTGGGGGGCCGGGAGACCCAGTACTTC. The chain couples TRBV7-2 to TRBJ2-5, with D perhaps TRBD1 or TRBD2 (6 bases each). The CDR3 sequence is 14 residues long. The V and J ends lost 1 base and 5 bases respectively, with 11 bases between them. Germline-derived CDR1 and CDR2 are SGHTA and FQGNSA. The full variable domain, its missing parts supplied by reference TRBV7-2 and TRBJ2-5, is GAGVSQSPSNKVTEKGKDVELRCDPISGHTALYWYRQSLGQGLEFLIYFQGNSAPDKSGLPSDRFSAERTGGSVSTLTIQRTQQEDSAVYLCASSLVGGRETQYFGPGTRLLVL.

This rearrangement joins TRBV7-3 to TRBJ1-6; possibly TRBD1 for D (5 bases). This CDR3 is built from 13 residues. V was cut by 5 bases and J by 10 bases, with 12 bases left in between. Per germline, CDR1 SGHTA and CDR2 FQGTGA. CDR3 nucleotides: TGTGCCAGCAGCCGGGAACGGGGCTCACCCCTCCACTTT. Protein: CASSRERGSPLHF.

The sample holds a few counts of this clone. The chain has TRBV28 and TRBJ2-3; D not certain. The CDR3 covers 14 residues. Germline V gene data show CDR1 as MDHEN and CDR2 as SYDVKM. Trimming shortened V by 6 bases and J by 1 base, and 11 bases separated the two germline ends. Here the CDR3 DNA reads TGTGCCAGCAGGGCGTCCGGCGGCACAGATACGCAGTATTTT. Its translation: CASRASGGTDTQYF.

The chain joins TRBV4-2 to TRBJ2-3, with 8 nucleotides matching TRBD2. The V gene's germline CDR1 is LGHNA and CDR2 YNFKEQ. Trimming at V came to 2 bases and at J to 0 bases, leaving 7 bases not matched to a gene. The CDR3 covers 17 residues. The CDR3: CASSQLSGGTSTDTQYF. CDR3 nucleotide sequence: TGTGCCAGCAGCCAACTGAGCGGGGGAACTAGCACAGATACGCAGTATTTT.